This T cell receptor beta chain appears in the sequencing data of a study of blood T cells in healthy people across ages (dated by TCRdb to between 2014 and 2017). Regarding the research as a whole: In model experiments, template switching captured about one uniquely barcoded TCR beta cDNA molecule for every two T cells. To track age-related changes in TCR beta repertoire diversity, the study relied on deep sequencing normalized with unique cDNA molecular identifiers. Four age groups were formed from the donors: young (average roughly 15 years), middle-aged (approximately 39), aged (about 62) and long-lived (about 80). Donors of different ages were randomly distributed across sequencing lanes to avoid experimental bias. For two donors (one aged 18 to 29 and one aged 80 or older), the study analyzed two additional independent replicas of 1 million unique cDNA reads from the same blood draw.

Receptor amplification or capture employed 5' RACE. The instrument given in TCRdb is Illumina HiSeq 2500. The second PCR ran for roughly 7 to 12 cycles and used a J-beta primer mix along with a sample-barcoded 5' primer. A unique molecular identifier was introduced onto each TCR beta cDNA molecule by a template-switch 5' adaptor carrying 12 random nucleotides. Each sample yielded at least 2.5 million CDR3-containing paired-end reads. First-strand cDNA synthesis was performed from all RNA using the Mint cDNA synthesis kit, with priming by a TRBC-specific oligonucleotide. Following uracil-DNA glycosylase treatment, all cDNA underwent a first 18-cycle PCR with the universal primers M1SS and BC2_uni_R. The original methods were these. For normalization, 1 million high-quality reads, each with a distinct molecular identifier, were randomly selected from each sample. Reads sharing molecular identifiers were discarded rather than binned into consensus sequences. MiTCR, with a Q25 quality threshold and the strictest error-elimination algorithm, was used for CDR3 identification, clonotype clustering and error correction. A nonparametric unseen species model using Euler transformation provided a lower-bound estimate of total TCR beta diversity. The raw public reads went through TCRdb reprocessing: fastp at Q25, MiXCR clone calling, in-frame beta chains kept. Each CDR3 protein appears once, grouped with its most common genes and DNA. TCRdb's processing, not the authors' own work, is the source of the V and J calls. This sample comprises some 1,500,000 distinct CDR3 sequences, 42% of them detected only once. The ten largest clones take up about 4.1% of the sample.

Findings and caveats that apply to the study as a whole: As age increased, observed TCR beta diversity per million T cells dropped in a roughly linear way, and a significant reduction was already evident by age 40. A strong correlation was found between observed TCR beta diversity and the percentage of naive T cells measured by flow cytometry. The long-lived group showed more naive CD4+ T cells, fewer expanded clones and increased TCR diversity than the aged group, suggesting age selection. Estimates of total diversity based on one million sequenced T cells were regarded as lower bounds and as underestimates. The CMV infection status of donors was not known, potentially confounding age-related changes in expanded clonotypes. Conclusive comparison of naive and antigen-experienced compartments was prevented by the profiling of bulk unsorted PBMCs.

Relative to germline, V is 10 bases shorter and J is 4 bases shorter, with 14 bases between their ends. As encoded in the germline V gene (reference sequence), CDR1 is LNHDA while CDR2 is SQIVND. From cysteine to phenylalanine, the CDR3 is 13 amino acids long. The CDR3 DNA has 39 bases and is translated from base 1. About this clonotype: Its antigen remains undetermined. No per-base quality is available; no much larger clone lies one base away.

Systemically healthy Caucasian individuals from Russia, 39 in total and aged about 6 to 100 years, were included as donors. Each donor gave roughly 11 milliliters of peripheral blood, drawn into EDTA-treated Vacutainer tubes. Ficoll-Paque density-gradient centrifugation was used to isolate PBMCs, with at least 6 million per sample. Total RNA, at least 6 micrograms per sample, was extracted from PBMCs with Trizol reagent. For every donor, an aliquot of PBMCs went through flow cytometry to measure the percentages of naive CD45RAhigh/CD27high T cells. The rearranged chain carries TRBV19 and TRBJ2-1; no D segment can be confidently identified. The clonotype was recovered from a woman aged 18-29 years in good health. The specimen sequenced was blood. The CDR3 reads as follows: CATAIGLYNEQFF. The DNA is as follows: TGTGCCACAGCGATTGGTCTTTACAATGAGCAGTTCTTC.